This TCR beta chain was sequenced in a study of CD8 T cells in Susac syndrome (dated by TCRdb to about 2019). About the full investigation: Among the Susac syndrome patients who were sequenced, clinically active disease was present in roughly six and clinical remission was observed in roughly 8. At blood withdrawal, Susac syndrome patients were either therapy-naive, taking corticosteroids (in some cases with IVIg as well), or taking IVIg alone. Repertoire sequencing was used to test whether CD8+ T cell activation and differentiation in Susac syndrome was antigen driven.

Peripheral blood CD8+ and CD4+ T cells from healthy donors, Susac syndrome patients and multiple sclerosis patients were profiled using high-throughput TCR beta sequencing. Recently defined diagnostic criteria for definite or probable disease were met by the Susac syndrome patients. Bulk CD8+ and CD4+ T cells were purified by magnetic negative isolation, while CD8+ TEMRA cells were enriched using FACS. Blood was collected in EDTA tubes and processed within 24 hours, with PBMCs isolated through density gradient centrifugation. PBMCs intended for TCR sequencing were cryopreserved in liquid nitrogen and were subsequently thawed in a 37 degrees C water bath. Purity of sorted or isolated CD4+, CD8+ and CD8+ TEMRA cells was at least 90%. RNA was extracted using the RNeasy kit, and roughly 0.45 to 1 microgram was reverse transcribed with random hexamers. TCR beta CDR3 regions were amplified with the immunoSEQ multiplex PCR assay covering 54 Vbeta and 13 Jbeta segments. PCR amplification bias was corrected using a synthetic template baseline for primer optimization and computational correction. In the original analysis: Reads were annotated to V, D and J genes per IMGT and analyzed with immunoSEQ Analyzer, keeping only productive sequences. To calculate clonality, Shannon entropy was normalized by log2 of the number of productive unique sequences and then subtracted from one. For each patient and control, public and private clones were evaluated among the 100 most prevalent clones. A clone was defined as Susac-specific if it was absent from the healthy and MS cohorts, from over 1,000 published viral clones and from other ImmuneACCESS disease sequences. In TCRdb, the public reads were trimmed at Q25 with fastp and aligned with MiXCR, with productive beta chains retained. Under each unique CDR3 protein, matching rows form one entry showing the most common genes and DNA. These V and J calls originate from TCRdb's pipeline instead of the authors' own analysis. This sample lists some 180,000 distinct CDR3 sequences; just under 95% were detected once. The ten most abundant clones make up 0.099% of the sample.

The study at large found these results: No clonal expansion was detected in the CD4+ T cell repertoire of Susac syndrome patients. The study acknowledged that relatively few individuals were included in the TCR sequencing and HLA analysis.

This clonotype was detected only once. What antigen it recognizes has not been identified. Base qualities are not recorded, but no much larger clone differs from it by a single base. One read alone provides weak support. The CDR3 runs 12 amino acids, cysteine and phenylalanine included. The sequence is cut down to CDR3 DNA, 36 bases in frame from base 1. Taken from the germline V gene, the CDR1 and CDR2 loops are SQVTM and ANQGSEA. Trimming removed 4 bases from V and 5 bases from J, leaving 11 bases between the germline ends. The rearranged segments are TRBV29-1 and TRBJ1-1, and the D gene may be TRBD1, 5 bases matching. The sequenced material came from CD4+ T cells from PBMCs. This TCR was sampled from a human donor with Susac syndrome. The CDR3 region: CSVAAGRTEAFF. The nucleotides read TGCAGCGTTGCTGCAGGGAGGACTGAAGCTTTCTTT.